The clone carrying this T cell receptor (beta chain) was found many times. The antigen remains undetermined. The sample originates from a study of T-cell reconstitution after alpha-beta-depleted transplantation in children. Findings and caveats of the study: Most T-cell counts and diversity one year after the transplant came from T cells that were newly produced. Several hundred expanded graft clones reportedly were the source of alpha-beta T cells about two months after transplant. The origin of high day-60 TCRbeta diversity in some patients lay in surviving recipient T cells and thymic progenitors.

TCRbeta library preparation incorporated unique molecular identifiers. TCRdb recomputed calls from the PCR reads with MiXCR, one row per CDR3 protein. Of several thousand distinct CDR3 sequences detected, roughly 5.4% appear once; the ten largest clones hold roughly 24%. The length of the CDR3 is 15 residues. Trimming took 4 bases from V and 3 from J; bases not matched to a gene: 5. The germline CDR1 and CDR2 sequences are SGDLS and YYNGEE. The chain employs TRBV9 and TRBJ2-5; the match to TRBD2 covers 11 bases. The specimen comprised PBMCs, mostly from graft donor cells, sampled 180 days after TCRalphabeta/CD19-depleted stem cell transplant. The receptor was derived from a child younger than two who had a stem cell transplant for acute myeloid leukemia, so the T cells may come from the graft donor. CDR3 nucleotide sequence: TGTGCCAGCAGCCCAGTGGGACTAGCGGAAGAGACCCAGTACTTC. Translation: CASSPVGLAEETQYF.